This entry describes one T cell receptor (beta chain). It has no known antigen specificity. No much larger clone exists at a distance of one base, and base qualities are not known. At the junction V is shortened by 5 bases and J by 7 bases, with 11 bases in between. The CDR3 goes from the cysteine to the phenylalanine over 12 residues. Solely the CDR3 DNA is kept, with 36 bases framed from the first base. Looking up the germline V gene yields CDR1 SGHVS and CDR2 FNYEAQ. This sample was taken from a study of lymphopenia after photon versus proton radiotherapy (dated by TCRdb to the late 2010s). In the study overall: Photon and proton radiation therapy were compared by the study for their immunological effects in patients with gastrointestinal tumors who developed high-grade lymphopenia. The cohort included roughly 20 patients with gastrointestinal tumors who developed lymphopenia after receiving either photon or proton therapy. The study was designed to characterize how the impact on the immune system differs between the two radiation modalities. Overall results and qualifications from the work: Across the cohort, among patients who died, a greater drop in TCR diversity after the nadir was inversely correlated with overall survival time. Once the lymphocyte count had reached its nadir, the repertoires of photon-treated patients showed oligoclonal expansion, particularly of CD8+ Temra cells, and this expansion drove the decline in diversity. Proton-treated patients stayed relatively stable during treatment, while photon-treated patients lost naive T cells and TCR diversity and gained effector/memory populations. The survival association was assessed only in patients who died, and better survival with proton therapy was presented by the authors as a possibility rather than a demonstrated result.

The library was produced with the immunoSEQ multiplex PCR assay. T cell repertoires were profiled by deep sequencing of rearranged TCR beta loci, alongside multiparametric flow cytometry. As stored in TCRdb, this immuneACCESS dataset retains in-frame rearrangements with V and J assigned. A fraction of the clones does not appear; measured against another copy, unresolved V genes explain less than half of the discrepancy, and the remainder lacks a known reason. This sample holds approximately 160,000 clones; roughly nine tenths were observed only once. Together, the top ten hold around 5.1% of the sample.

This receptor was identified in a man between 50 and 59 years old with gastric cancer. The specimen was peripheral blood, collected from a patient treated with photon-based radiotherapy. Here the chain combines TRBV7-6 and TRBJ1-2; the D gene lacks a confident call. CDR3 reads: CASSPQEGGYTF. The nucleotide sequence reads TGTGCCAGCAGCCCTCAAGAAGGTGGCTACACCTTC.